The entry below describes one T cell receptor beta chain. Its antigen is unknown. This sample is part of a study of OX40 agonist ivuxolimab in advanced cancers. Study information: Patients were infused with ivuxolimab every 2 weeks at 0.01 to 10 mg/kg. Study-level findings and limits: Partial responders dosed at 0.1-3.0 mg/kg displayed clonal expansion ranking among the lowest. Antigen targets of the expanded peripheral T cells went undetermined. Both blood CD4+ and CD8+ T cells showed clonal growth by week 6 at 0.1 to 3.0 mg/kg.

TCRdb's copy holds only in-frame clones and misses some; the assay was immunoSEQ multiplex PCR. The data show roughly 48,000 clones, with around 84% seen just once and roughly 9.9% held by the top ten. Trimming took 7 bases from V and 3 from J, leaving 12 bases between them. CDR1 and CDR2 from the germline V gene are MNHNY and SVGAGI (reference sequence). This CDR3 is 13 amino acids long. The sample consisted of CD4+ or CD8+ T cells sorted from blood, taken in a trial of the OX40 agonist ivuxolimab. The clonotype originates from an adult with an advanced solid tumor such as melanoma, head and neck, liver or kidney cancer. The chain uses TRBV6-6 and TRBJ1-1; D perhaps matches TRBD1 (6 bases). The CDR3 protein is CASILRQDTEAFF. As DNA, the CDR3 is TGTGCCAGCATCCTTAGACAGGACACTGAAGCTTTCTTT.